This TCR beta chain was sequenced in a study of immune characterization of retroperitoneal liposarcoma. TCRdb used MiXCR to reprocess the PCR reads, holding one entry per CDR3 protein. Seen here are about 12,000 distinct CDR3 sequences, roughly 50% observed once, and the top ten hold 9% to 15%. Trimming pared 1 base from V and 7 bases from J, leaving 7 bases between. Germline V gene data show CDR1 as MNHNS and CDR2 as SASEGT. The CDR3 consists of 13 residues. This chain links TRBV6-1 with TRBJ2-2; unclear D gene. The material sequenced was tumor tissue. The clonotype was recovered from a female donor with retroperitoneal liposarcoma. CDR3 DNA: TGTGCCAGCAGTGAAGGGGTGATCGGGGAGCTGTTTTTT. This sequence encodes CASSEGVIGELFF.